This TCR beta chain was recorded in a study of blood T cell repertoires in COVID-19. Looking at the study overall: Spain, Italy and the United States supplied samples that represented acute and convalescent COVID-19. T cells, B-cell-depleted T cells, or PBMCs provided the cDNA or gDNA that served as material.

Trimming removed 0 bases from V and 3 bases from J; junction bases left unmatched: 3. The CDR3 is made up of 16 amino acids. Looked up from germline, CDR1 is LGHNA and CDR2 is YNFKEQ. In the authors' workflow: Reference gene primer amplification in the assay estimated nucleated cell counts. Assay used: immunoSEQ multiplex PCR; TCRdb lists only in-frame clones, some missing. That table is the source of V, J and clone size, and D and trimming were worked out from the DNA. The sample lists over 90,000 clones, around nine tenths occurring once. Sequenced material: peripheral blood. The V and J genes are TRBV4-2 and TRBJ2-5; TRBD2 agrees at 11 bases. This clonotype was sampled from a man in his forties or fifties in a cohort sampled during active COVID-19. The CDR3 nucleotides read TGTGCCAGCAGCCAAGAAAATAGCGGGGGGGAAGAGACCCAGTACTTC. The encoded protein is CASSQENSGGEETQYF.